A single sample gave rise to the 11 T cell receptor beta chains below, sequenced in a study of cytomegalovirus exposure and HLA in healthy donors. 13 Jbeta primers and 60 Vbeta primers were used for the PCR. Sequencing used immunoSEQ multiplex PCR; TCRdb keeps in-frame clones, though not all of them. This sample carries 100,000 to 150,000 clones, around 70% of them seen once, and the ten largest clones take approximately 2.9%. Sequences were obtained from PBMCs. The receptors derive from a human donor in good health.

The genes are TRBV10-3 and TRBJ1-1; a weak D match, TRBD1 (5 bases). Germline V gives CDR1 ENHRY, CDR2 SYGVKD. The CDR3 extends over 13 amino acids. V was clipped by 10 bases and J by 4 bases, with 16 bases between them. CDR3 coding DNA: TGTGCCACTACAGCGGGGCTGGGCACTGAAGCTTTCTTT. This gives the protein CATTAGLGTEAFF.

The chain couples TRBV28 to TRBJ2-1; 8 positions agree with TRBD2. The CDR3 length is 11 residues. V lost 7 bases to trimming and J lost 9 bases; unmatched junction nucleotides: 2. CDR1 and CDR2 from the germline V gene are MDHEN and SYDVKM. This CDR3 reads CASTRGGEQFF. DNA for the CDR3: TGTGCCAGCACCCGGGGGGGTGAGCAGTTCTTC.

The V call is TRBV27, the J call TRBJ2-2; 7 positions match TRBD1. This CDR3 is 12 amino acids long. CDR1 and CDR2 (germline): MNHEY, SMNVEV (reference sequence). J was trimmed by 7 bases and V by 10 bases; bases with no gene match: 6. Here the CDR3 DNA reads TGTGCCACAGGGGGATGGGGCGGGGAGCTGTTTTTT. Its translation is CATGGWGGELFF.

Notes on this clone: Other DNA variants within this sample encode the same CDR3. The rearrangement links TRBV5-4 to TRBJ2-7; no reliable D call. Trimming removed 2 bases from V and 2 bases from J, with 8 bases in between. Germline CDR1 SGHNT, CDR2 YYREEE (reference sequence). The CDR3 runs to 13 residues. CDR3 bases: TGTGCCAGCAGCTTAGATAGAGCCTACGAGCAGTACTTC. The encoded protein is CASSLDRAYEQYF.

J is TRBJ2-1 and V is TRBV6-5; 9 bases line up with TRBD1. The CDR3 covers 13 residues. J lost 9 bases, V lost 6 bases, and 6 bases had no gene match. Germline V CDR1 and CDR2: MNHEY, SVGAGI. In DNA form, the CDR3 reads TGTGCCAGCAGGGGACAGGGTTTGGTTGAGCAGTTCTTC. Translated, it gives CASRGQGLVEQFF.

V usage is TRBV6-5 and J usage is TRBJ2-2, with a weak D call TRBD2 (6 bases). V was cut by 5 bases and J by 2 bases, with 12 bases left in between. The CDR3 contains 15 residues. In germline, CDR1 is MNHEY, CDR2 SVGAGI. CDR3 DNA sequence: TGTGCCAGCAGTCACGGGACTTCTAACACCGGGGAGCTGTTTTTT. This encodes CASSHGTSNTGELFF.

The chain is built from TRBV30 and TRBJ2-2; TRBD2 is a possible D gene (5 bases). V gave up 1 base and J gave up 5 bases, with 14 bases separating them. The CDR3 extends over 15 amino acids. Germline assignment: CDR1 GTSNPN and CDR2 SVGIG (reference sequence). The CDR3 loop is CAWSGQRLYTGELFF. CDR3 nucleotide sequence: TGTGCCTGGAGTGGGCAGAGACTATATACCGGGGAGCTGTTTTTT. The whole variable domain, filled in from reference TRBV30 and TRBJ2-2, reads SQTIHQWPATLVQPVGSPLSLECTVEGTSNPNLYWYRQAAGRGLQLLFYSVGIGQISSEVPQNLSASRPQDRQFILSSKKLLLSDSGFYLCAWSGQRLYTGELFFGEGSRLTVL.

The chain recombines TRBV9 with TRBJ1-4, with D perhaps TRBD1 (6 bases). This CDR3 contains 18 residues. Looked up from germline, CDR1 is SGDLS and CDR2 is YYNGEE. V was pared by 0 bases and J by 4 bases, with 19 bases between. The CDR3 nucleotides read TGTGCCAGCAGCGTAGGGTTCCGCAATTGGGACAATAATGAAAAACTGTTTTTT. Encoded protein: CASSVGFRNWDNNEKLFF.

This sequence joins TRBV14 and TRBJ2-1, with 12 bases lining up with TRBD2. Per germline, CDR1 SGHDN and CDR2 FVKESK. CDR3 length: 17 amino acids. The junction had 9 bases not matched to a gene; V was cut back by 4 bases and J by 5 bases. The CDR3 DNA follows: TGTGCCAGCAGCCGAAGACGGACTAGCGGGATGGACAATGAGCAGTTCTTC. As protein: CASSRRRTSGMDNEQFF.

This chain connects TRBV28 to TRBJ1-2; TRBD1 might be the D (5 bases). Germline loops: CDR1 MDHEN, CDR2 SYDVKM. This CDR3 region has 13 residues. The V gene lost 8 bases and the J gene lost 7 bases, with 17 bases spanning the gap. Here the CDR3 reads CASLGASLGGYTF. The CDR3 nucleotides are TGTGCCAGCCTTGGGGCATCCCTTGGTGGCTACACCTTC.

CDR3 sequence reads: CASSQDFGRNTEAFF. In nucleotides, the CDR3 is TGCGCCAGCAGCCAAGATTTTGGGAGGAACACTGAAGCTTTCTTT. The chain carries TRBV4-1 and TRBJ1-1; D gene unclear. Between the trimmed V and J ends, which lost 0 bases and 1 base, there was a span of 9 bases. Germline CDR1 is MGHRA and CDR2 is YSYEKL. The CDR3 is 15 amino acids.